The rows below give T cell receptor beta chains drawn from one sample of a study of T cells after yellow fever vaccination. TCRdb recomputed calls from the 5' RACE reads with MiXCR, one row per CDR3 protein. Among some 160,000 distinct CDR3 sequences listed, around 8.5% were seen once. The sample here was CD8+ T cells sorted from PBMCs, taken 45 days after the yellow fever booster vaccination. The receptors stem from a man aged 18 to 29 who received the YFV17D yellow fever vaccine. Each CDR3 is given with its conserved first and last residue. Each record gives: CDR3 DNA, CDR3 protein, J gene, D gene, clone size, V gene. A D gene is named only where the DNA matches it firmly. Only some rows state a clone size, as once, few, many or a class for expanded clones.

TGTGCCAGCAGCTTAGGCCTCGGACTAGCCAAAAACATTCAGTACTTC,CASSLGLGLAKNIQYF,TRBJ2-4,.,many,TRBV7-9
TGCAGCGTATTGACAGGGTTGAATGAGCAGTTCTTC,CSVLTGLNEQFF,TRBJ2-1,TRBD1,many,TRBV29-1
TGTGCCAGCAGCTTTACGGATCGAAGTGGGACCCAGTACTTC,CASSFTDRSGTQYF,TRBJ2-5,.,.,TRBV7-9
TGTGCCAGTAGCTACAGGGGAGGATCGGATACGCAGTATTTT,CASSYRGGSDTQYF,TRBJ2-3,.,.,TRBV19
TGCGCCAGCAGCTTGGACAGTAATCTACACTTGAACTATGGCTACACCTTC,CASSLDSNLHLNYGYTF,TRBJ1-2,.,.,TRBV5-1
TGTGCCAGCAGGGACGGGGAGACCCAGTACTTC,CASRDGETQYF,TRBJ2-5,.,.,TRBV28
TGTGCCAGCGCGCTACACGAGGGCAGAACCTACGAGCAGTACTTC,CASALHEGRTYEQYF,TRBJ2-7,.,few,TRBV7-2
TGTGCCAGTAGTCCGCCGGGGAGGGGGCCCACAGATACGCAGTATTTT,CASSPPGRGPTDTQYF,TRBJ2-3,.,few,TRBV19
TGCGCCAGCAGCCTCTACCGTGACGGCGATAATTCACCCCTCCACTTT,CASSLYRDGDNSPLHF,TRBJ1-6,.,many,TRBV4-1
TGTGCTAGCAGCTTAGAACAGGGGTACCAAGAGACCCAGTACTTC,CASSLEQGYQETQYF,TRBJ2-5,TRBD1,few,TRBV7-7
TGCAGCGCTACAGGGTCCCACACTGAAGCTTTCTTT,CSATGSHTEAFF,TRBJ1-1,.,.,TRBV29-1
TGCGCCAGCAGCCAAAGCCGGGGGCGAAGCACAGATACGCAGTATTTT,CASSQSRGRSTDTQYF,TRBJ2-3,.,.,TRBV4-3
TGTGCTAGTGGTTTGGTGACAGGGGGCACCGGGGAGCTGTTTTTT,CASGLVTGGTGELFF,TRBJ2-2,TRBD1,few,TRBV12-5
TGCGCCAGCAGCCTTCGTGCCAGGGGACTTCCCTCCTATAATTCACCCCTCCACTTT,CASSLRARGLPSYNSPLHF,TRBJ1-6,.,many,TRBV4-3
TGCGCCAGCAGCCCGGGAAGCAGTTCCACAGATACGCAGTATTTT,CASSPGSSSTDTQYF,TRBJ2-3,.,few,TRBV4-3
TGTGCCAGTAGTACGGGCAATGAGCAGTTCTTC,CASSTGNEQFF,TRBJ2-1,.,.,TRBV19
TGTGCCAGCAGCTTAGGGGGAGGGAGCTCCTACAATGAGCAGTTCTTC,CASSLGGGSSYNEQFF,TRBJ2-1,TRBD2,.,TRBV13
TGTGCCAGCAGCCAAGATTGGGCTAGCGGCCAAGAGACCCAGTACTTC,CASSQDWASGQETQYF,TRBJ2-5,TRBD2,many,TRBV3-1
TGCAGCGTTGGCCGAGGGAACACTGAAGCTTTCTTT,CSVGRGNTEAFF,TRBJ1-1,.,few,TRBV29-1
TGTGCCAGCAGTGGTGGGACAGGGATCGCCGAGCAGTACTTC,CASSGGTGIAEQYF,TRBJ2-7,TRBD1,.,TRBV2
TGTGCCAGCAGCTTAGGTTGGTCAGGCGCTAGCACAGATACGCAGTATTTT,CASSLGWSGASTDTQYF,TRBJ2-3,.,.,TRBV7-2
TGTGCCAGCTCACCAGATGAGAGAAGGCCCCAGCATTTT,CASSPDERRPQHF,TRBJ1-5,.,few,TRBV18
TGTGCCAGCAGCTCCGGGGTTCGCTCTGGGGCCAACGTCCTGACTTTC,CASSSGVRSGANVLTF,TRBJ2-6,.,.,TRBV7-9
TGTGCCAGCACCGTTCCGGGACAGACATCGAACACCGGGGAGCTGTTTTTT,CASTVPGQTSNTGELFF,TRBJ2-2,TRBD1,.,TRBV12-3/TRBV12-4
TGTGCCAGTAGTATTGGCCCGGGACAGGGGGCTTCAGATACGCAGTATTTT,CASSIGPGQGASDTQYF,TRBJ2-3,TRBD1,few,TRBV19
TGTGCCAGCAGCCCCGGACAGCATGAAGCTTTCTTT,CASSPGQHEAFF,TRBJ1-1,.,few,TRBV7-8
TGTGCCAGCAGTTACTCCCCTAGGACAGGGTCCCAGGGGTTAGCTTTCTTT,CASSYSPRTGSQGLAFF,TRBJ1-1,TRBD1,.,TRBV6-5